The 10 T cell receptor beta chains below all came from one sample that was sequenced in a study of T cell repertoires in cytomegalovirus infection. From the reads, TCRdb called clonotypes with MiXCR, one entry per CDR3 protein. The sample holds approximately 260,000 distinct CDR3 sequences, about 18% seen once. Sample: CD8+ T cells from PBMCs. Every receptor here comes from a human donor in good health (CMV status not recorded). Some clones in this sample may be carry-over from other donors' samples.

This clonotype occurred many times. The chain joins TRBV11-2 to TRBJ2-7; D gene uncertain. CDR1 is SGHAT, CDR2 FQNNGV, per germline. V lost 1 base to trimming and J lost 3 bases, with 7 bases between them. There are 13 residues in the CDR3. The CDR3 bases are TGTGCCAGCAGCTTAGGGCAGGACTACGAGCAGTACTTC. Translating it yields CASSLGQDYEQYF.

In its sample, this clonotype was seen many times. V and J are TRBV7-6 and TRBJ2-1; D unclear. This CDR3 has 12 residues. The V end was cut by 1 base, the J end by 12 bases, with 10 bases between. The V gene's germline CDR1 is SGHVS and CDR2 FNYEAQ. In DNA form, the CDR3 reads TGTGCCAGCAGCTTAGACGGTTACCTGCAGTTCTTC. Amino acid sequence: CASSLDGYLQFF.

CDR3 coding DNA: TGCGCCAGCAGCTCACCCCGGGACCAACCCACAGATACGCAGTATTTT. Protein product: CASSSPRDQPTDTQYF. The rearrangement uses TRBV5-1 and TRBJ2-3, with D possibly called TRBD1 or TRBD2 (5 bases each). The CDR3 is 16 amino acids. With 3 bases removed from V and 2 bases from J, the gap between germline ends came to 16 bases. In germline, CDR1 is SGHRS, CDR2 YFSETQ.

This clonotype came up a few times. The V call is TRBV13, the J call TRBJ2-7; TRBD1 matches at 7 bases. The V segment lost 5 bases and the J segment 0 bases; nucleotides outside the gene matches: 7. This CDR3 is built from 15 residues. In germline, CDR1 is PRHDT, CDR2 FYEKMQ (reference sequence). CDR3: CASSTRDRYSYEQYF. The CDR3 DNA sequence: TGTGCCAGCAGCACCCGGGACAGATACTCCTACGAGCAGTACTTC. The full variable domain, with the rest looked up from reference TRBV13 and TRBJ2-7, is AAGVIQSPRHLIKEKRETATLKCYPIPRHDTVYWYQQGPGQDPQFLISFYEKMQSDKGSIPDRFSAQQFSDYHSELNMSSLELGDSALYFCASSTRDRYSYEQYFGPGTRLTVT.

The V and J genes are TRBV13 and TRBJ1-2; D perhaps matches TRBD1 (6 bases). Trimming removed 5 bases at V and 7 bases at J, with 17 bases between. The CDR3 runs 14 residues. Germline-derived CDR1 and CDR2 are PRHDT and FYEKMQ (reference sequence). CDR3 nucleotide sequence: TGTGCCAGCAGCCCCCTTGGGGGGCCGGGTGGCTACACCTTC. This sequence encodes CASSPLGGPGGYTF. Using reference TRBV13 and TRBJ1-2 for the parts outside the CDR3, the full variable domain is AAGVIQSPRHLIKEKRETATLKCYPIPRHDTVYWYQQGPGQDPQFLISFYEKMQSDKGSIPDRFSAQQFSDYHSELNMSSLELGDSALYFCASSPLGGPGGYTFGSGTRLTVV.

Many counts were recorded for this clonotype. The CDR3 spells CASSPGRGRTDTQYF. CDR3 DNA: TGTGCCAGCAGCCCAGGCCGGGGCCGCACAGATACGCAGTATTTT. This chain links TRBV7-2 with TRBJ2-3; D tentatively fits TRBD1 or TRBD2 (5 bases each). Trimming pared 5 bases from V and 1 base from J, leaving 13 bases between. This CDR3 is built from 15 residues. The V gene's germline CDR1 is SGHTA and CDR2 FQGNSA. The entire variable domain, with the rest obtained from reference TRBV7-2 and TRBJ2-3, is as follows: GAGVSQSPSNKVTEKGKDVELRCDPISGHTALYWYRQSLGQGLEFLIYFQGNSAPDKSGLPSDRFSAERTGGSVSTLTIQRTQQEDSAVYLCASSPGRGRTDTQYFGPGTRLTVL.

In this sample, this clonotype turned up a few times. V is TRBV12-3 or TRBV12-4 and J is TRBJ1-3, with D unclear. V was clipped by 6 bases and J by 4 bases, with 19 bases between them. The CDR3 consists of 16 residues. The CDR3 nucleotides read TGTGCCAGCAGCCGCCGGTCGCATTTGAACGGAAACACCATATATTTT. As protein: CASSRRSHLNGNTIYF.

The chain links TRBV29-1 to TRBJ2-3; tentative D call: TRBD2 (7 bases). Per germline, CDR1 SQVTM and CDR2 ANQGSEA. V was shortened by 4 bases and J by 0 bases, with 20 bases between the two germline ends. This CDR3 has 17 residues. CDR3: CSVAWAGAKPSTDTQYF. CDR3 in DNA: TGCAGCGTTGCTTGGGCGGGGGCTAAACCTAGCACAGATACGCAGTATTTT.

This clonotype came up a few times. This sequence joins TRBV28 and TRBJ2-1; TRBD2 agrees at 10 bases. After removal of 5 bases from V and 10 bases from J, the junction contained 5 bases not matched to a gene. The germline V gene has CDR1 MDHEN and CDR2 SYDVKM. This CDR3 comprises 13 residues. CDR3 protein: CASSDTGLAEQFF. The DNA for the CDR3 is TGTGCCAGCAGTGATACGGGACTAGCGGAGCAGTTCTTC.

This clonotype was detected many times. This chain joins TRBV9 and TRBJ1-5, with D perhaps TRBD1 (5 bases). Germline V gives CDR1 SGDLS, CDR2 YYNGEE. This CDR3 region has 14 residues. The V end was cut by 4 bases, the J end by 2 bases, with 10 bases between. The CDR3 here is CASSPGGGNQPQHF. The CDR3 DNA sequence: TGTGCCAGCAGCCCCGGGGGAGGCAATCAGCCCCAGCATTTT.